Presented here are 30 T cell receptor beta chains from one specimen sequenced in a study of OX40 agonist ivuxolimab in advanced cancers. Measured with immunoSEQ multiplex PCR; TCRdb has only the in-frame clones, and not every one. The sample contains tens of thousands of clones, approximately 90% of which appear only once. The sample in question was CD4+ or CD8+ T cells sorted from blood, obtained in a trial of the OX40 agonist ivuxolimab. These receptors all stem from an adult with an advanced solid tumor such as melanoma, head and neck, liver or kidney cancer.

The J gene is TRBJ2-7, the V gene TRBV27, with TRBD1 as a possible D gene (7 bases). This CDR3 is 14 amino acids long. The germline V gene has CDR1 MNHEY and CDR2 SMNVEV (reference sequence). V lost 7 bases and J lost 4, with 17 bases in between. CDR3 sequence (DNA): TGTGCCAGCAATTTGGCGGCAGGGGGGTACGAGCAGTACTTC. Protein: CASNLAAGGYEQYF.

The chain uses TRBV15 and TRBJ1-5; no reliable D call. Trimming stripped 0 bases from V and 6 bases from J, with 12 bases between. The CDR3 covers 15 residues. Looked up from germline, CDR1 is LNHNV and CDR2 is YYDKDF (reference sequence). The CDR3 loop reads CATSRDMGTGQPQHF. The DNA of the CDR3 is TGTGCCACCAGCAGAGATATGGGTACGGGTCAGCCCCAGCATTTT.

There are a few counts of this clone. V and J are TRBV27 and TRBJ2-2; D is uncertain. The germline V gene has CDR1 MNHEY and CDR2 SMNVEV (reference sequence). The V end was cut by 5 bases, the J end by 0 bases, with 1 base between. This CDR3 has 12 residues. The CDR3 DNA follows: TGTGCCAGCAGTACGAACACCGGGGAGCTGTTTTTT. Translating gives CASSTNTGELFF.

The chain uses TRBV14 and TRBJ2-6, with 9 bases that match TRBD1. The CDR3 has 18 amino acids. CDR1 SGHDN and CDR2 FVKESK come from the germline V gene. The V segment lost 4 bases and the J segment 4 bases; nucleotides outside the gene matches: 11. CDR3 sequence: CASSPRSGQGGGANVLTF. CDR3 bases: TGTGCCAGCAGCCCACGATCGGGACAGGGTGGCGGGGCCAACGTCCTGACTTTC.

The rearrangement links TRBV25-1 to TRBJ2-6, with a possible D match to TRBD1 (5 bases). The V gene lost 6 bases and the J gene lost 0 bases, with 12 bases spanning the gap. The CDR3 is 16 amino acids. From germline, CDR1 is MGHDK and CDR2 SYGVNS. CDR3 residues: CASSITGISGANVLTF. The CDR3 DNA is TGTGCCAGCAGCATCACAGGTATCTCTGGGGCCAACGTCCTGACTTTC.

CDR3 protein: CASGRVQPQHF. The CDR3 nucleotides are TGTGCCAGCGGCCGGGTTCAGCCCCAGCATTTT. The chain employs TRBV6-5 and TRBJ1-5; D unresolved. This CDR3 spans 11 amino acids. Germline V gene lookup returns CDR1 MNHEY and CDR2 SVGAGI. The V gene lost 8 bases and the J gene lost 6 bases, with 8 bases spanning the gap.

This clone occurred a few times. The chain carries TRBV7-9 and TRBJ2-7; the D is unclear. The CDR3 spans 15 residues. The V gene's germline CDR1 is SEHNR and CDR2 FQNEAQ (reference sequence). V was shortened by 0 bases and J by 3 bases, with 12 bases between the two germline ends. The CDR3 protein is CASSLASGSHYEQYF. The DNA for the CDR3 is TGTGCCAGCAGCTTAGCCTCCGGCAGTCACTACGAGCAGTACTTC.

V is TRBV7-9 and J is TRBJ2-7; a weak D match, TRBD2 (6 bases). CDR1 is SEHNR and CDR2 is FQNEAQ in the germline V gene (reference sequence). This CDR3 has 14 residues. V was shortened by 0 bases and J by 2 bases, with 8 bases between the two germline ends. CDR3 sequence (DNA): TGTGCCAGCAGCTTAGCGGGGGGTACCTACGAGCAGTACTTC. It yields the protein CASSLAGGTYEQYF.

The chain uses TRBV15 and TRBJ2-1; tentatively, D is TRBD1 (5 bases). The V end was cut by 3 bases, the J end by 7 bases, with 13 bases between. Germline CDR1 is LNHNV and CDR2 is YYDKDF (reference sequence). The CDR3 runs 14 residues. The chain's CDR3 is CATSSLLRGNEQFF. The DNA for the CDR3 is TGTGCCACCAGCAGTTTATTAAGGGGAAATGAGCAGTTCTTC.

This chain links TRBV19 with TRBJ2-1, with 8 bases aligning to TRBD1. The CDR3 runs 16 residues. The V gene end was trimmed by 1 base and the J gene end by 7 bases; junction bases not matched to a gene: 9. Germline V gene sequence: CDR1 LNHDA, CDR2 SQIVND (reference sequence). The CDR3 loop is CASSIVGTGGSNEQFF. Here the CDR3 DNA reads TGTGCCAGTAGTATAGTGGGGACAGGTGGTTCAAATGAGCAGTTCTTC.

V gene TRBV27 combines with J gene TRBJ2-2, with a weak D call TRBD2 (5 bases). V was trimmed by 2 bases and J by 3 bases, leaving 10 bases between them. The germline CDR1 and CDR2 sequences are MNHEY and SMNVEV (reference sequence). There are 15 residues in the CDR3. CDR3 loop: CASSLVGGYTGELFF. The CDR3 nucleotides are TGTGCCAGCAGTTTAGTAGGAGGTTACACCGGGGAGCTGTTTTTT.

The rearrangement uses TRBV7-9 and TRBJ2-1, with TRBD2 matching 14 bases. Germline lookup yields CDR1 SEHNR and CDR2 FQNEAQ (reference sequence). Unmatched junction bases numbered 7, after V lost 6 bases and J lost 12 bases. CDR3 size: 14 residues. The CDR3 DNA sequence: TGTGCCAGCAGAGGGACTAGCGGGGGAGGTTGGCAGTTCTTC. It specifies CASRGTSGGGWQFF.

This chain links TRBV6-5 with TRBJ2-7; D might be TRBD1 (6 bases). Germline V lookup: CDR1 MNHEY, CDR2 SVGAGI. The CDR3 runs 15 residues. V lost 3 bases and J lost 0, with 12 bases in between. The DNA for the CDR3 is TGTGCCAGCAGTTATGGACAGTCGAGCTCCTACGAGCAGTACTTC. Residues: CASSYGQSSSYEQYF.

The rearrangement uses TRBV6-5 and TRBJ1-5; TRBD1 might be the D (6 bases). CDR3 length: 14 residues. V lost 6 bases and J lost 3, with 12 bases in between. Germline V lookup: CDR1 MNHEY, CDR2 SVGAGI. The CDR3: CASSLTGFNQPQHF. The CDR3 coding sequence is TGTGCCAGCAGCCTAACAGGGTTCAATCAGCCCCAGCATTTT.

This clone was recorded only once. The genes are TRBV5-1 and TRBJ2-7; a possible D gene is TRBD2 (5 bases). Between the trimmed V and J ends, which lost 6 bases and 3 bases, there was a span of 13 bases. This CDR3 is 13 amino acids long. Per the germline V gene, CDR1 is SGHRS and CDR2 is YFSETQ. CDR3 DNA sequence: TGCGCCAGCAAGCCCGACCGGGGCTACGAGCAGTACTTC. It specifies CASKPDRGYEQYF.

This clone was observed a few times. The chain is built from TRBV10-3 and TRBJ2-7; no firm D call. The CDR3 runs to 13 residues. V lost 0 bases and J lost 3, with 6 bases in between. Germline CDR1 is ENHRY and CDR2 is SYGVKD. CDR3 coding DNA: TGTGCCATCAGTGAGTCGGTAGGCTACGAGCAGTACTTC. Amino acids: CAISESVGYEQYF.

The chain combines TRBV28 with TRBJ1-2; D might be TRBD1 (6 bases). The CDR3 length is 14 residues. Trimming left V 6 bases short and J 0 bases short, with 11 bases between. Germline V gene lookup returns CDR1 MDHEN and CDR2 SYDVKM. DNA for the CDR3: TGTGCCAGCAGGCGGGGGCCTGCTAACTATGGCTACACCTTC. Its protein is CASRRGPANYGYTF.

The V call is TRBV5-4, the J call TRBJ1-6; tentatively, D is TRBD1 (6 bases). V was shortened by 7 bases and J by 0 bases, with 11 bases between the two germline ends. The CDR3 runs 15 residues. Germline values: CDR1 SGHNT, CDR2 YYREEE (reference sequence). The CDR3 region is CASEDSGSYNSPLHF. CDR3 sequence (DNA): TGTGCCAGCGAGGACAGTGGCTCCTATAATTCACCCCTCCACTTT.

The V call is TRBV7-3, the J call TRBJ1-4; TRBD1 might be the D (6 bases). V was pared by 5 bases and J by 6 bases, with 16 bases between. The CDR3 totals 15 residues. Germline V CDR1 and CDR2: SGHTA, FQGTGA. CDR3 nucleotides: TGTGCCAGCAGCCCCGGGCGGGGGGGGCATGAAAAACTGTTTTTT. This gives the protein CASSPGRGGHEKLFF.

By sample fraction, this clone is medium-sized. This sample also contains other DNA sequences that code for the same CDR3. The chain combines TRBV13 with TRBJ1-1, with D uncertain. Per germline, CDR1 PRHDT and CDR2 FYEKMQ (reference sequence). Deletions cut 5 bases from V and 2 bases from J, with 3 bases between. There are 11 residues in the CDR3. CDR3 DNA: TGTGCCAGCAGCCCAAACACTGAAGCTTTCTTT. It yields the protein CASSPNTEAFF.

The CDR3 spells CASRRMGGNQPQHF. In DNA, the CDR3 is TGTGCCAGCAGACGTATGGGGGGCAATCAGCCCCAGCATTTT. V gene TRBV28 combines with J gene TRBJ1-5; tentatively, D is TRBD1 (5 bases). Trimming stripped 6 bases from V and 2 bases from J, with 11 bases between. Germline V lookup: CDR1 MDHEN, CDR2 SYDVKM. The CDR3 loop spans 14 amino acids.

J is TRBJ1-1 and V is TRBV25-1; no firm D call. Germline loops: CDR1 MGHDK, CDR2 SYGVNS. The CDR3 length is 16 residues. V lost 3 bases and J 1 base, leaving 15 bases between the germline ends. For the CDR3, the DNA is TGTGCCAGCAGTGATCTCCTACAGCTAGAGAACACTGAAGCTTTCTTT. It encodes CASSDLLQLENTEAFF.

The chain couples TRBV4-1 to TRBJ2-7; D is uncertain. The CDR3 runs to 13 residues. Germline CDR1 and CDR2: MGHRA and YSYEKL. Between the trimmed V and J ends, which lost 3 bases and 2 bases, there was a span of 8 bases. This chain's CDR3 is CASSHADTYEQYF. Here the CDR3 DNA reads TGCGCCAGCAGCCATGCTGACACCTACGAGCAGTACTTC.

In nucleotides, the CDR3 is TGTGCCATCAGTGAGCAATCAGGGGGCCTTAACTATGGCTACACCTTC. Its translation: CAISEQSGGLNYGYTF. The genes are TRBV10-3 and TRBJ1-2; TRBD1 matches 8 bases. V dropped 2 bases and J dropped 1; count of bases not matched to a gene: 6. The CDR3 is 16 amino acids. The germline V gene encodes CDR1 ENHRY and CDR2 SYGVKD.

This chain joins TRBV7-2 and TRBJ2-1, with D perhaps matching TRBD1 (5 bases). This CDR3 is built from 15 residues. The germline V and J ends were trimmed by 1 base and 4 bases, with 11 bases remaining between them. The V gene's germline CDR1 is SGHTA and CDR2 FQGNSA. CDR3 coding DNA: TGTGCCAGCAGCTTAGAAGGGGTCACGTACAATGAGCAGTTCTTC. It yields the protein CASSLEGVTYNEQFF. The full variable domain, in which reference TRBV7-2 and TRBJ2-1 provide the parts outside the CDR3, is GAGVSQSPSNKVTEKGKDVELRCDPISGHTALYWYRQSLGQGLEFLIYFQGNSAPDKSGLPSDRFSAERTGGSVSTLTIQRTQQEDSAVYLCASSLEGVTYNEQFFGPGTRLTVL.

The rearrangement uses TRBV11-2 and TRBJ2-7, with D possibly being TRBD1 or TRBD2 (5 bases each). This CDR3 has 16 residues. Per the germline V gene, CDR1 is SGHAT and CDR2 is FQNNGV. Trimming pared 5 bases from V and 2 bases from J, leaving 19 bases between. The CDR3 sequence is CASSPTPGTSAYEQYF. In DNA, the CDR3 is TGTGCCAGCAGCCCCACCCCGGGGACCTCGGCCTACGAGCAGTACTTC.

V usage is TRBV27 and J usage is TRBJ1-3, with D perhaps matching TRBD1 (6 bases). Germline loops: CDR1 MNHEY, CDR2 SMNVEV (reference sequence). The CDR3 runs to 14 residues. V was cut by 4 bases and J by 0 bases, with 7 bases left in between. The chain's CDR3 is CASSSGASGNTIYF. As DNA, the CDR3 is TGTGCCAGCAGTTCAGGGGCCTCTGGAAACACCATATATTTT.

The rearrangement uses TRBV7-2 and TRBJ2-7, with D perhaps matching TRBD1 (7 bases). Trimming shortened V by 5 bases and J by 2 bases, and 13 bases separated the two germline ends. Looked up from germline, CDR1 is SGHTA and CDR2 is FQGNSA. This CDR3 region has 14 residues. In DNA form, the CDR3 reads TGTGCCAGCAGCCTCACAGGGGAGGCCTACGAGCAGTACTTC. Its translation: CASSLTGEAYEQYF.

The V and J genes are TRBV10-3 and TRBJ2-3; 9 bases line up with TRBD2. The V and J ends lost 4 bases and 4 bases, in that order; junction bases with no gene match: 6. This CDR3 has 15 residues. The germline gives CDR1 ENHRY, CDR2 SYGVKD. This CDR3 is CAISGPGLAPDTQYF. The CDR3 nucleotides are TGTGCCATCAGTGGGCCGGGACTAGCCCCAGATACGCAGTATTTT.

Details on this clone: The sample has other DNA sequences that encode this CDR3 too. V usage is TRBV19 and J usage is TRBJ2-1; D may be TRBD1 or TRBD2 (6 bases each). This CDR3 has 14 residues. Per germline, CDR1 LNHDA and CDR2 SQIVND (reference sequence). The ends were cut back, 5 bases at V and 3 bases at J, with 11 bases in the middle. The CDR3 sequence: CASSAGGDYNEQFF. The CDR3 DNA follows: TGTGCCAGTAGTGCCGGGGGCGACTACAATGAGCAGTTCTTC.